This TCR beta chain was documented in a study of T cells after yellow fever vaccination. The CDR3 spans 14 residues. V lost 7 bases to trimming and J lost 1 base, with 10 bases between them. Each CDR3 protein gets one entry after TCRdb re-called the 5' RACE reads with MiXCR. The table records about 340,000 distinct CDR3 sequences, 12% of them present only once. This clonotype was counted only a few times. This clonotype originated in a man younger than 35 who received the YFV17D yellow fever vaccine. Here the sequenced sample was CD4+ T cells sorted from PBMCs, taken 15 days after the yellow fever booster vaccination. The chain has TRBV12-3 or TRBV12-4 and TRBJ2-2, with D perhaps given as TRBD1 or TRBD2 (5 bases each). The DNA for the CDR3 is TGTGCCAGCACCTGGGGGTGGAACACCGGGGAGCTGTTTTTT. Translating it yields CASTWGWNTGELFF.